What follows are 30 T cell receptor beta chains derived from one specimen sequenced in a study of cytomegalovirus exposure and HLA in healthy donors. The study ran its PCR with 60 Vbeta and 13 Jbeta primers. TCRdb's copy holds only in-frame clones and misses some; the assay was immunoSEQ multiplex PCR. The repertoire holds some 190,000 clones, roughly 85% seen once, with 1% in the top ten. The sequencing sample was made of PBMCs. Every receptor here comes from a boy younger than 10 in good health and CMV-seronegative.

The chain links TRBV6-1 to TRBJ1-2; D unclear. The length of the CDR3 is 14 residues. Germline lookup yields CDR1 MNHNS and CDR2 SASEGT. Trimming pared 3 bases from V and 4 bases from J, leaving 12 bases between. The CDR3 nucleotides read TGTGCCAGCAGTGAGAGGGAACGGCCCTATGGCTACACCTTC. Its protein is CASSERERPYGYTF.

The CDR3 is CSVALDEQFF. The CDR3 region has the DNA TGCAGCGTTGCTCTAGATGAGCAGTTCTTC. This rearrangement joins TRBV29-1 to TRBJ2-1; D unclear. CDR3 length: 10 amino acids. Trimming cost V 4 bases and J 8 bases, with 6 bases left between them. Germline assignment: CDR1 SQVTM and CDR2 ANQGSEA.

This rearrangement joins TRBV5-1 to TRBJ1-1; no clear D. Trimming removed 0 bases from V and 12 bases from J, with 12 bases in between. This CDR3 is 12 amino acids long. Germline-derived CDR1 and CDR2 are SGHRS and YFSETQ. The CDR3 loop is CASSLGGEGPFF. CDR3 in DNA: TGCGCCAGCAGCTTGGGCGGGGAGGGCCCTTTCTTT.

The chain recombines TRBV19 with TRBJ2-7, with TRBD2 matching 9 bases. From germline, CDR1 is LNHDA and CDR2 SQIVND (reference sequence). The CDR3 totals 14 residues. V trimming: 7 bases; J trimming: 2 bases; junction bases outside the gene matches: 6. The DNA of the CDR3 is TGTGCCAGTAACGGGGCGGGAGGGCCCTACGAGCAGTACTTC. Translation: CASNGAGGPYEQYF.

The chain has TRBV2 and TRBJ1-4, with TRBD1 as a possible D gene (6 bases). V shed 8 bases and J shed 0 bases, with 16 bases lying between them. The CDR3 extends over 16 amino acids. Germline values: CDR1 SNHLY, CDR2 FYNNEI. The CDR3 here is CASRGQTITTNEKLFF. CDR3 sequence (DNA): TGTGCCAGCCGCGGACAGACTATTACAACTAATGAAAAACTGTTTTTT.

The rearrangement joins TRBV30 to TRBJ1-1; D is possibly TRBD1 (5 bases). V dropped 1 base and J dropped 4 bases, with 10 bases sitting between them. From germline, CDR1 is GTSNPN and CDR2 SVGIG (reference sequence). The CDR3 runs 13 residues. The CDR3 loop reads CAWSDQGGTEAFF. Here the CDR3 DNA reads TGTGCCTGGAGTGACCAGGGCGGCACTGAAGCTTTCTTT.

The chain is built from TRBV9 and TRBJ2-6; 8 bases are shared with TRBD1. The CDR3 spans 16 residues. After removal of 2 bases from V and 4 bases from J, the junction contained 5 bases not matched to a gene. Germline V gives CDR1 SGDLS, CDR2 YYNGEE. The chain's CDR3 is CASSVGQGSGANVLTF. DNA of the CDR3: TGTGCCAGCAGCGTTGGACAGGGCTCAGGGGCCAACGTCCTGACTTTC. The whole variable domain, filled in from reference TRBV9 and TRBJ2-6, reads DSGVTQTPKHLITATGQRVTLRCSPRSGDLSVYWYQQSLDQGLQFLIQYYNGEERAKGNILERFSAQQFPDLHSELNLSSLELGDSALYFCASSVGQGSGANVLTFGAGSRLTVL.

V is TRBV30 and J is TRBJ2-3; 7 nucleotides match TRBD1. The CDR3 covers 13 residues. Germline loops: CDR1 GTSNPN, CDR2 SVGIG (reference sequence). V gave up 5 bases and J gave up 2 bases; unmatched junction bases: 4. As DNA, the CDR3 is TGTGCCTGGCGACAGGGCCCCACAGATACGCAGTATTTT. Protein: CAWRQGPTDTQYF.

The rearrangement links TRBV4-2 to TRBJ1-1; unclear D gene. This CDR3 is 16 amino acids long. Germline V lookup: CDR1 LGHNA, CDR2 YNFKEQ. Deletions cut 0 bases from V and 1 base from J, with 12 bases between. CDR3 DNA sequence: TGTGCCAGCAGCCAAGATCCCTACGGAGGGAACACTGAAGCTTTCTTT. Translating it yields CASSQDPYGGNTEAFF.

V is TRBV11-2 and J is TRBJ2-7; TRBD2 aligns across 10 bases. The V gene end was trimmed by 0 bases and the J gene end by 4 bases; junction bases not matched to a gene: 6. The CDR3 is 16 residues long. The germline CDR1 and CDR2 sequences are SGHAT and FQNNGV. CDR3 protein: CASSLEGLAPFYEQYF. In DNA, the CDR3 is TGTGCCAGCAGCTTAGAGGGACTAGCGCCTTTTTACGAGCAGTACTTC. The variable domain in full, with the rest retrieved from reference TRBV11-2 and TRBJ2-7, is EAGVAQSPRYKIIEKRQSVAFWCNPISGHATLYWYQQILGQGPKLLIQFQNNGVVDDSQLPKDRFSAERLKGVDSTLKIQPAKLEDSAVYLCASSLEGLAPFYEQYFGPGTRLTVT.

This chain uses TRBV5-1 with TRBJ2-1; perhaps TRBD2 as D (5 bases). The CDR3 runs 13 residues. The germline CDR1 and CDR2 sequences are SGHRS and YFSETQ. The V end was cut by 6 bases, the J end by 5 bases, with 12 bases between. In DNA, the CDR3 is TGCGCCAGCAACTCAGCGCGGGACAATGAGCAGTTCTTC. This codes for CASNSARDNEQFF.

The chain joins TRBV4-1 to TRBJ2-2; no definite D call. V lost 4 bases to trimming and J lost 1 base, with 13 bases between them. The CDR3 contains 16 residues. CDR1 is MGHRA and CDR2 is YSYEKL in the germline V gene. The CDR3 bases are TGCGCCAGCAGCCTCGAGGTCACCATGAACACCGGGGAGCTGTTTTTT. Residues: CASSLEVTMNTGELFF.

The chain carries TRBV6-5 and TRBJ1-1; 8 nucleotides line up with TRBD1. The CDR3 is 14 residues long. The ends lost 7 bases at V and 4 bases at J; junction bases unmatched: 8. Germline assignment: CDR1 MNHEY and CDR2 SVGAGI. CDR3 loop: CASTWTGLTTEAFF. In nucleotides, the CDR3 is TGTGCCAGCACCTGGACAGGGTTGACCACTGAAGCTTTCTTT.

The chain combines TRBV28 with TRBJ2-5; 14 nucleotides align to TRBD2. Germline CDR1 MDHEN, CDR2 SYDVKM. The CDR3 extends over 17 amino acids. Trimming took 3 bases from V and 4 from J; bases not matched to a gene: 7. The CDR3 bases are TGTGCCAGCAGTTTCCCTTTGGGACTAGCGGGAGTAGAGACCCAGTACTTC. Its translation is CASSFPLGLAGVETQYF.

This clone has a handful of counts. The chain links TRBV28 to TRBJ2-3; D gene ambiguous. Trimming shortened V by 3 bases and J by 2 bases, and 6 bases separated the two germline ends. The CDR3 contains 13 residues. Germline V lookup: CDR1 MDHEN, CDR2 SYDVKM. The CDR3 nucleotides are TGTGCCAGCAGTTTTTCATCCACAGATACGCAGTATTTT. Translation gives CASSFSSTDTQYF.

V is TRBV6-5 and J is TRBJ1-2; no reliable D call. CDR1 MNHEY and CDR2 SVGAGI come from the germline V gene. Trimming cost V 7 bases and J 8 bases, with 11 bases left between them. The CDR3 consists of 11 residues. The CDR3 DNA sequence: TGTGCCAGCATGCGGGGAGGCGGCTACACCTTC. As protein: CASMRGGGYTF.

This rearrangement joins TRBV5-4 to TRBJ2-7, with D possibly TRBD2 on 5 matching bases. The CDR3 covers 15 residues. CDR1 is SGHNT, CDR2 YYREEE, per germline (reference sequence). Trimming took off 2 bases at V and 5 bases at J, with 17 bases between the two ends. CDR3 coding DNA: TGTGCCAGCAGCTTTGGTGCGAGGACTTTCAACGAGCAGTACTTC. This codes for CASSFGARTFNEQYF.

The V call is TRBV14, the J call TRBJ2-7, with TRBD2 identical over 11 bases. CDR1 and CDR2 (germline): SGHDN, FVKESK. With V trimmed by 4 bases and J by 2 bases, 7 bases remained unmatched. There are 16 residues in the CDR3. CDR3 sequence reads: CASSPLAGGGAYEQYF. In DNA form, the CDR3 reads TGTGCCAGCAGCCCGCTAGCGGGAGGAGGAGCCTACGAGCAGTACTTC.

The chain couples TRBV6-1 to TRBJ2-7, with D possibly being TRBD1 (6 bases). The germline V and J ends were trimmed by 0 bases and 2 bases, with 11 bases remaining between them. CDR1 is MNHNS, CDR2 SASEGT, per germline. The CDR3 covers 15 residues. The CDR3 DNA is TGTGCCAGCAGTGAAGCGGCAGGACAGACCTACGAGCAGTACTTC. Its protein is CASSEAAGQTYEQYF.

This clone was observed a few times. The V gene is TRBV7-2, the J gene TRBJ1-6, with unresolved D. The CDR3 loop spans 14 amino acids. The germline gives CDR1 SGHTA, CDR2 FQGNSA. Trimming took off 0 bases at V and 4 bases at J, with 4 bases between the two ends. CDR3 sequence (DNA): TGTGCCAGCAGCTTAGCTTCGTATAATTCACCCCTCCACTTT. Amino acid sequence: CASSLASYNSPLHF. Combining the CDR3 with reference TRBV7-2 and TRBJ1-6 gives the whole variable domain GAGVSQSPSNKVTEKGKDVELRCDPISGHTALYWYRQSLGQGLEFLIYFQGNSAPDKSGLPSDRFSAERTGGSVSTLTIQRTQQEDSAVYLCASSLASYNSPLHFGNGTRLTVT.

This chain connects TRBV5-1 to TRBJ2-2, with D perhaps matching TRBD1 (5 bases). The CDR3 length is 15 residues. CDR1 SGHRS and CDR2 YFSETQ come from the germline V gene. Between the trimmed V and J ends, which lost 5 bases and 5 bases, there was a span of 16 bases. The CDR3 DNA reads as TGCGCCAGCAGTCTTGACAGACTGGAGACCGGGGAGCTGTTTTTT. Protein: CASSLDRLETGELFF.

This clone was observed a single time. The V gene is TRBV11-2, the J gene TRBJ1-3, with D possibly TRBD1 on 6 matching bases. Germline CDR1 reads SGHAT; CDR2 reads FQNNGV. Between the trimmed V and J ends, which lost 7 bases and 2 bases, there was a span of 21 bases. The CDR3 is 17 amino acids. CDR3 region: CASTFTGGGAPGNTIYF. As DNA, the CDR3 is TGTGCCAGCACCTTCACAGGCGGGGGGGCGCCTGGAAACACCATATATTTT.

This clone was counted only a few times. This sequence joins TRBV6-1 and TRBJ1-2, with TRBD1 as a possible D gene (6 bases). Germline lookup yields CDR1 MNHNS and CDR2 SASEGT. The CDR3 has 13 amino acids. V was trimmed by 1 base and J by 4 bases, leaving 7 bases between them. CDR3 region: CASSEGQAYGYTF. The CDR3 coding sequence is TGTGCCAGCAGTGAAGGACAGGCCTATGGCTACACCTTC.

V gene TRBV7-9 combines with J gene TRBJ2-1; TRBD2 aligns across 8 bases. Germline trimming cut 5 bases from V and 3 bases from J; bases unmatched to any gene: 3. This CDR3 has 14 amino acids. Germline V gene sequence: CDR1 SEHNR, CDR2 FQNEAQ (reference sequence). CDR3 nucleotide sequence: TGTGCCAGCAGCACCCTAGCGGGCTACAATGAGCAGTTCTTC. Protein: CASSTLAGYNEQFF.

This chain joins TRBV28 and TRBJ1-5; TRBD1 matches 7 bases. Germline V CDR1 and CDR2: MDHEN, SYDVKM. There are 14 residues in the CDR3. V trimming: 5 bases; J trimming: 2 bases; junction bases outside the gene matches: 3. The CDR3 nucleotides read TGTGCCAGCAGTCTTACAGGGGGCAATCAGCCCCAGCATTTT. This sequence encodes CASSLTGGNQPQHF.

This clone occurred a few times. The CDR3 DNA is TGCGCCAGCAGCCCGACAGGGCACGGAAACACCGGGGAGCTGTTTTTT. Its protein is CASSPTGHGNTGELFF. The chain links TRBV5-1 to TRBJ2-2; TRBD1 matches at 7 bases. The germline gives CDR1 SGHRS, CDR2 YFSETQ. This CDR3 is 16 amino acids long. With V trimmed by 4 bases and J by 2 bases, 8 bases remained unmatched. Full variable domain (remainder filled in from reference TRBV5-1 and TRBJ2-2): KAGVTQTPRYLIKTRGQQVTLSCSPISGHRSVSWYQQTPGQGLQFLFEYFSETQRNKGNFPGRFSGRQFSNSRSEMNVSTLELGDSALYLCASSPTGHGNTGELFFGEGSRLTVL.

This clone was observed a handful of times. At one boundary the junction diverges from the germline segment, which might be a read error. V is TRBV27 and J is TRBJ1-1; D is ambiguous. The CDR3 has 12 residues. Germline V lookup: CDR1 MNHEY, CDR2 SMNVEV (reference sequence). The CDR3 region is CASVTLFGLLTF. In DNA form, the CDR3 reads TGTGCCAGCGTTACTCTCTTTGGGCTCCTCACCTTT.

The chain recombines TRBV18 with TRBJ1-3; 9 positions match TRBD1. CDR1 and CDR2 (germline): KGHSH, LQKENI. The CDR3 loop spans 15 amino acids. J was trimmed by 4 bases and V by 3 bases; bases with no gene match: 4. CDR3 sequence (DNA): TGTGCCAGCTCACCGGGGGACAGGGCCGGAAACACCATATATTTT. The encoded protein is CASSPGDRAGNTIYF. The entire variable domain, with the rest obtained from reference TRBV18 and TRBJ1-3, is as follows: NAGVMQNPRHLVRRRGQEARLRCSPMKGHSHVYWYRQLPEEGLKFMVYLQKENIIDESGMPKERFSAEFPKEGPSILRIQQVVRGDSAAYFCASSPGDRAGNTIYFGEGSWLTVV.

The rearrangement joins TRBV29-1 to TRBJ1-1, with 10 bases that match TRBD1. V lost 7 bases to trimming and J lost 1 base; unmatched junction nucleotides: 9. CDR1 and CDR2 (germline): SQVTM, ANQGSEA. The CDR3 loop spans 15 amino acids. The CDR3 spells CSALDRGRGNTEAFF. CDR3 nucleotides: TGCAGCGCTTTAGACAGGGGGCGCGGGAACACTGAAGCTTTCTTT. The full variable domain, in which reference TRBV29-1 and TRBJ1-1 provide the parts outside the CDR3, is SAVISQKPSRDICQRGTSLTIQCQVDSQVTMMFWYRQQPGQSLTLIATANQGSEATYESGFVIDKFPISRPNLTFSTLTVSNMSPEDSSIYLCSALDRGRGNTEAFFGQGTRLTVV.

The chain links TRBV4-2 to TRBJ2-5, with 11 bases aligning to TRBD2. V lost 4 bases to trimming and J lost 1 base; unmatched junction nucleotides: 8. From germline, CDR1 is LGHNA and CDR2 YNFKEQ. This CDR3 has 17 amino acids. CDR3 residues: CASSPMTSGAPQETQYF. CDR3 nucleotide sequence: TGTGCCAGCAGCCCGATGACTAGCGGGGCCCCCCAAGAGACCCAGTACTTC.